This T cell receptor (beta chain) was recovered during a study of T cells in Graves' hyperthyroidism and ophthalmopathy. Patients aged 18 to 65 with hyperthyroidism were newly diagnosed, with duration under 2 months. Used for diagnoses were clinical symptoms, serum thyroxine and TRAb, thyroid ultrasound and orbital computed tomography. A note on this clonotype: This could be a read error, since a much larger clone is one nucleotide away.

CDR1 is SNHLY and CDR2 is FYNNEI in the germline V gene. V trimming: 9 bases; J trimming: 7 bases; junction bases outside the gene matches: 3. The CDR3 is 11 amino acids. Amplification yielded TCR beta CDR3 regions, with RNA transcripts as the source. The TCR CDR3 was amplified in a first-round RT-PCR using the HTBI primer set. TCRdb reprocessed the multiplex PCR reads via MiXCR and lists one record per CDR3 protein. This table has 550,000 to 600,000 distinct CDR3 sequences, around 17% appearing once. This receptor was obtained from a young woman with Graves' hyperthyroidism. V usage is TRBV2 and J usage is TRBJ2-7; TRBD1 matches 10 bases. Sequenced sample: blood. As DNA, the CDR3 is TGTGCCAGACGACAGGGGGCGGAGCAGTACTTC. The encoded protein is CARRQGAEQYF.